These 11 T cell receptor beta chains came from one sample sequenced in a study of graft-versus-host responses after intestinal transplantation. These TCRs' antigens remain unknown. TCRdb keeps only in-frame clones here, not all; method: immunoSEQ multiplex PCR. The sample lists 100,000 or so clones; about 94% were seen once. Specimen: unstimulated CD4+ T cells sorted from spleen or lymph node cells, collected before intestinal transplant. The receptors were gathered from a human donor who received an intestinal transplant.

This clone was seen a single time. This sequence joins TRBV9 and TRBJ2-5; TRBD2 aligns across 15 bases. There are 17 residues in the CDR3. Germline CDR1 and CDR2: SGDLS and YYNGEE. V gave up 3 bases and J gave up 5 bases; unmatched junction bases: 8. The CDR3 DNA sequence: TGTGCCAGCAGCGGGGGACTAGCGGGGGGAAGAGGTGAGACCCAGTACTTC. Its protein is CASSGGLAGGRGETQYF.

The chain couples TRBV5-8 to TRBJ2-7, with D perhaps matching TRBD1 (6 bases). Germline values: CDR1 SGHTS, CDR2 YDEGEE. The CDR3 is 17 amino acids. The germline V and J ends were trimmed by 1 base and 2 bases, with 19 bases remaining between them. The CDR3 spells CASSLIQGPSTAYEQYF. The CDR3 nucleotides read TGTGCCAGCAGCTTGATACAGGGACCTAGCACGGCCTACGAGCAGTACTTC.

In this sample, this clone turned up once. This chain uses TRBV7-3 with TRBJ2-5; 11 nucleotides align to TRBD2. J was trimmed by 7 bases and V by 1 base; bases with no gene match: 8. CDR1 and CDR2 from the germline V gene are SGHTA and FQGTGA. The CDR3 has 16 amino acids. The CDR3 DNA reads TGTGCCAGCAGCTTAAGCCTAGCGGGGGGAGTCCGGACCCAGTACTTC. It encodes CASSLSLAGGVRTQYF.

The rearrangement joins TRBV19 to TRBJ2-2; 7 nucleotides align to TRBD2. The CDR3 is 14 amino acids. J gave up 7 bases and V 3 bases, and 5 bases lay outside the gene matches. Germline loops: CDR1 LNHDA, CDR2 SQIVND (reference sequence). CDR3: CASSMAGRDGELFF. The CDR3 DNA sequence: TGTGCCAGTAGTATGGCAGGGAGGGACGGGGAGCTGTTTTTT.

The chain couples TRBV5-1 to TRBJ1-6, with D perhaps TRBD1 (5 bases). From germline, CDR1 is SGHRS and CDR2 YFSETQ. The germline V and J ends were trimmed by 3 bases and 9 bases, with 16 bases remaining between them. This CDR3 contains 15 residues. The CDR3 DNA reads as TGCGCCAGCAGCTCTGACAGTCTGTCTTCTTCACCCCTCCACTTT. This sequence encodes CASSSDSLSSSPLHF.

The CDR3 loop is CASSLAQRGGYEQYF. The CDR3 DNA is TGCGCCAGCAGCTTGGCCCAGCGGGGTGGGTACGAGCAGTACTTC. The chain links TRBV5-1 to TRBJ2-7; 7 nucleotides match TRBD2. Germline-derived CDR1 and CDR2 are SGHRS and YFSETQ. CDR3 size: 15 residues. J was trimmed by 4 bases and V by 0 bases; bases with no gene match: 7. The entire variable domain, with the rest obtained from reference TRBV5-1 and TRBJ2-7, is as follows: KAGVTQTPRYLIKTRGQQVTLSCSPISGHRSVSWYQQTPGQGLQFLFEYFSETQRNKGNFPGRFSGRQFSNSRSEMNVSTLELGDSALYLCASSLAQRGGYEQYFGPGTRLTVT.

This chain joins TRBV4-1 and TRBJ1-3; D possibly corresponds to TRBD1 (6 bases). The CDR3 runs to 16 residues. V lost 3 bases to trimming and J lost 6 bases, with 18 bases between them. Germline V gene lookup returns CDR1 MGHRA and CDR2 YSYEKL. The CDR3 sequence is CASSHASGGLVNTIYF. CDR3 DNA: TGCGCCAGCAGCCATGCCTCGGGGGGCTTAGTAAACACCATATATTTT.

The chain links TRBV5-4 to TRBJ2-7; 10 nucleotides agree with TRBD1. The trim removed 4 bases at V and 4 bases at J, leaving 8 bases unmatched. This CDR3 spans 15 amino acids. In germline, CDR1 is SGHNT, CDR2 YYREEE (reference sequence). The CDR3 DNA reads as TGTGCCAGCAGCCTTGGGGGACAGGGGCGGTACGAGCAGTACTTC. Translating gives CASSLGGQGRYEQYF.

The V call is TRBV5-6, the J call TRBJ2-7; D might be TRBD1 (6 bases). The ends were cut back, 4 bases at V and 0 bases at J, with 14 bases in the middle. The CDR3 covers 15 residues. Germline-derived CDR1 and CDR2 are SGHDT and YYEEEE. The CDR3 DNA follows: TGTGCCAGCAGCCTCAAAGGGGGTTCCTCCTACGAGCAGTACTTC. Protein: CASSLKGGSSYEQYF.

The rearrangement joins TRBV28 to TRBJ2-7; D might be TRBD2 (5 bases). The ends were cut back, 2 bases at V and 1 base at J, with 12 bases in the middle. The germline CDR1 and CDR2 sequences are MDHEN and SYDVKM. This CDR3 region has 15 residues. CDR3 in DNA: TGTGCCAGCAGTTTAGAGGGTTACTTATCCTACGAGCAGTACTTC. This encodes CASSLEGYLSYEQYF.

CDR3 DNA: TGTGCCAGCAGCTGGCAGGGGATATCCGAGCAGTACTTC. This gives the protein CASSWQGISEQYF. The V and J genes are TRBV2 and TRBJ2-7, with D possibly TRBD1 on 6 matching bases. Germline assignment: CDR1 SNHLY and CDR2 FYNNEI. CDR3 length equals 13 residues. Trimming cost V 6 bases and J 6 bases, with 15 bases left between them.